The 7 T cell receptor beta chains below all came from one sample that was sequenced in a study of graft-versus-host responses after intestinal transplantation. The antigens for these receptors are not known. The table came from immunoSEQ multiplex PCR; TCRdb's copy has only in-frame clones and leaves some out. This sample has roughly 96,000 clones, with roughly nine tenths found just once. Here the sequenced sample was unstimulated CD8+ T cells sorted from spleen or lymph node cells, taken before intestinal transplant. The origin of the receptors is a human donor who received an intestinal transplant.

The gene calls are TRBV21-1 and TRBJ2-1; TRBD2 is the table's D call and was not checked against the DNA. TRBV21-1 is an annotated pseudogene. The CDR3 is 17 residues long. The CDR3 region has the DNA TGTGCCAGCAGCAAAGGCGGACTAGCGGGCTCCTACAATGAGCAGTTCTTC. Protein sequence: CASSKGGLAGSYNEQFF.

The chain links TRBV19 to TRBJ1-5; no reliable D call. The V end lost 11 bases, the J end lost 3 bases, and 11 bases lay between the germline ends. CDR1 and CDR2 from the germline V gene are LNHDA and SQIVND (reference sequence). The CDR3 has 12 amino acids. The chain's CDR3 is CASGAHNQPQHF. In DNA, the CDR3 is TGTGCCTCTGGAGCCCACAATCAGCCCCAGCATTTT. The variable domain in full, with the rest retrieved from reference TRBV19 and TRBJ1-5, is DGGITQSPKYLFRKEGQNVTLSCEQNLNHDAMYWYRQDPGQGLRLIYYSQIVNDFQKGDIAEGYSVSREKKESFPLTVTSAQKNPTAFYLCASGAHNQPQHFGDGTRLSIL.

This clone has more than one count but fewer than ten. The V call is TRBV6-5, the J call TRBJ2-7; 7 positions agree with TRBD1. With V trimmed by 6 bases and J by 5 bases, 4 bases remained unmatched. The CDR3 has 12 amino acids. Germline values: CDR1 MNHEY, CDR2 SVGAGI. This CDR3 reads CASSRQGDEQYF. The CDR3 DNA follows: TGTGCCAGCAGCCGACAGGGCGACGAGCAGTACTTC.

The chain uses TRBV29-1 and TRBJ2-3, with TRBD1 matching over 7 bases. Losses at the gene ends were 4 bases for V and 0 bases for J; bases not matched to a gene: 1. The length of the CDR3 is 13 residues. Germline V gives CDR1 SQVTM, CDR2 ANQGSEA. The CDR3 sequence: CSVAGQSTDTQYF. CDR3 nucleotides: TGCAGCGTTGCGGGACAGAGCACAGATACGCAGTATTTT.

CDR3 nucleotides: TGTGCCAGCAGCCTGATCGACAGGGCTAACAATGAGCAGTTCTTC. Protein: CASSLIDRANNEQFF. V usage is TRBV7-9 and J usage is TRBJ2-1, with TRBD1 matching over 7 bases. This CDR3 comprises 15 residues. Trimming removed 5 bases from V and 5 bases from J; junction bases left unmatched: 9. Germline V lookup: CDR1 SEHNR, CDR2 FQNEAQ (reference sequence). Using reference TRBV7-9 and TRBJ2-1 for the parts outside the CDR3, the full variable domain is DTGVSQNPRHKITKRGQNVTFRCDPISEHNRLYWYRQTLGQGPEFLTYFQNEAQLEKSRLLSDRFSAERPKGSFSTLEIQRTEQGDSAMYLCASSLIDRANNEQFFGPGTRLTVL.

The CDR3 DNA reads as TGTGCCAGCAGCCCGAGGGCCAATGAGCAGTTCTTC. It encodes CASSPRANEQFF. V and J are TRBV5-6 and TRBJ2-1; perhaps TRBD2 as D (5 bases). The V gene's germline CDR1 is SGHDT and CDR2 YYEEEE. Deletions cut 4 bases from V and 6 bases from J, with 8 bases between. The CDR3 contains 12 residues.

V and J are TRBV6-5 and TRBJ1-5; TRBD1 is a possible D gene (6 bases). The germline V gene has CDR1 MNHEY and CDR2 SVGAGI. Trimming left V 5 bases short and J 2 bases short, with 13 bases between. The length of the CDR3 is 15 residues. As DNA, the CDR3 is TGTGCCAGCAGTCCAGGGGTTTTCGGCAATCAGCCCCAGCATTTT. It encodes CASSPGVFGNQPQHF.